The 5 T cell receptor beta chains reported below all come from one sample, sequenced in a study of shared clonotypes between healthy human individuals. Sequenced by immunoSEQ multiplex PCR; TCRdb stores in-frame clones only, minus some. The sample lists nearly 1,000,000 clones, about 80% occurring once. Source material: memory CD4+ T cells sorted from blood. Subset given: CD45RA-negative fraction. The receptors stem from a man in his late teens or twenties in good health.

This chain joins TRBV11-3 and TRBJ2-1; 16 nucleotides agree with TRBD2. With 5 bases clipped from V and 6 bases from J, the junction kept 7 bases outside the gene matches. Germline CDR1 is SGHNT and CDR2 is YENEEA. The CDR3 is 17 amino acids. The CDR3 DNA sequence: TGTGCCAGCAGCCCGGGACTAGCGGGGGGGCGAAGCAATGAGCAGTTCTTC. This codes for CASSPGLAGGRSNEQFF.

This chain links TRBV19 with TRBJ1-3; perhaps TRBD1 as D (6 bases). The germline gives CDR1 LNHDA, CDR2 SQIVND (reference sequence). This CDR3 contains 15 residues. The V end lost 5 bases, the J end lost 0 bases, and 11 bases lay between the germline ends. CDR3 DNA sequence: TGTGCCAGTAGTCGGACAGAGTACTCTGGAAACACCATATATTTT. Protein: CASSRTEYSGNTIYF.

This chain joins TRBV6-5 and TRBJ1-1; 10 nucleotides line up with TRBD1. Germline CDR1 MNHEY, CDR2 SVGAGI. The CDR3 contains 15 residues. V shed 6 bases and J 3 bases; nucleotides not matched to a gene: 7. CDR3 nucleotide sequence: TGTGCCAGCAGGCGAACCGGGACAGGGGACACTGAAGCTTTCTTT. Protein sequence: CASRRTGTGDTEAFF.

The V call is TRBV30, the J call TRBJ2-7; a weak D match, TRBD2 (5 bases). The CDR3 runs 16 residues. CDR1 and CDR2 (germline): GTSNPN, SVGIG (reference sequence). Trimming removed 2 bases from V and 0 bases from J, with 17 bases in between. CDR3 DNA: TGTGCCTGGAGTCCCCCCGGCGTAGGGAGCTCCTACGAGCAGTACTTC. It specifies CAWSPPGVGSSYEQYF. Full variable domain (missing parts from reference TRBV30 and TRBJ2-7): SQTIHQWPATLVQPVGSPLSLECTVEGTSNPNLYWYRQAAGRGLQLLFYSVGIGQISSEVPQNLSASRPQDRQFILSSKKLLLSDSGFYLCAWSPPGVGSSYEQYFGPGTRLTVT.

The chain links TRBV5-4 to TRBJ2-2; a weak D match, TRBD2 (5 bases). The CDR3 totals 14 residues. V lost 5 bases and J 7 bases, leaving 15 bases between the germline ends. The V gene's germline CDR1 is SGHNT and CDR2 YYREEE (reference sequence). CDR3 in amino acids: CASRPDVGGGELFF. For the CDR3, the DNA is TGTGCCAGCAGACCTGACGTCGGAGGCGGGGAGCTGTTTTTT.